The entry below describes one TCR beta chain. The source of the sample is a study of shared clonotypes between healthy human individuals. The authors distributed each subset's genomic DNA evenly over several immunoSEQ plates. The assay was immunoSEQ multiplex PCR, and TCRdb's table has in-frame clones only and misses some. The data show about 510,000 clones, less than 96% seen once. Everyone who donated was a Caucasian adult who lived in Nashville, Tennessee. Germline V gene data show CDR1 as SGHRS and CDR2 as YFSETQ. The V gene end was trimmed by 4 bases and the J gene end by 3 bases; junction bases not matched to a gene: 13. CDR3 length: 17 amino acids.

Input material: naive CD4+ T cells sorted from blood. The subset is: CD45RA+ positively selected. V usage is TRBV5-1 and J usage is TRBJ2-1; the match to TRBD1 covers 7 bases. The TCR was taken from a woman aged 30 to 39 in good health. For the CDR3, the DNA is TGCGCCAGCAGCGCCGGACAGGCCAACACCTACTACAATGAGCAGTTCTTC. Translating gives CASSAGQANTYYNEQFF.